This TCR beta chain was recovered during a study of T cells in Graves' hyperthyroidism and ophthalmopathy. Amplification targeted TCR beta CDR3 regions from RNA transcripts. A first-round RT-PCR of the TCR CDR3 used the HTBI primer set. One entry per CDR3 protein results from TCRdb running MiXCR on the multiplex PCR reads. This sample has around 600,000 distinct CDR3 sequences, with approximately 15% found just once. This clonotype has only a few counts. Ophthalmopathy cases met thresholds of Clinical Activity Score at least 3, NOSPECS grade at least 4 and duration under 3 months. Exclusion followed for patients with uncontrolled infection, other autoimmune disease, pregnancy or lactation. Based on clinical symptoms, serum thyroxine and TRAb, thyroid ultrasound and orbital computed tomography, diagnoses were reached. V was shortened by 1 base and J by 0 bases, with 18 bases between the two germline ends. In germline, CDR1 is DFQATT, CDR2 SNEGSKA (reference sequence). This CDR3 has 17 amino acids.

Material: blood. The chain employs TRBV20-1 and TRBJ1-1; D remains ambiguous. This TCR derives from a woman younger than 30 with Graves' ophthalmopathy. The DNA of the CDR3 is TGCAGTGCTAGAGCCTTACGCGGTACGCTAATGAACACTGAAGCTTTCTTT. The encoded protein is CSARALRGTLMNTEAFF.